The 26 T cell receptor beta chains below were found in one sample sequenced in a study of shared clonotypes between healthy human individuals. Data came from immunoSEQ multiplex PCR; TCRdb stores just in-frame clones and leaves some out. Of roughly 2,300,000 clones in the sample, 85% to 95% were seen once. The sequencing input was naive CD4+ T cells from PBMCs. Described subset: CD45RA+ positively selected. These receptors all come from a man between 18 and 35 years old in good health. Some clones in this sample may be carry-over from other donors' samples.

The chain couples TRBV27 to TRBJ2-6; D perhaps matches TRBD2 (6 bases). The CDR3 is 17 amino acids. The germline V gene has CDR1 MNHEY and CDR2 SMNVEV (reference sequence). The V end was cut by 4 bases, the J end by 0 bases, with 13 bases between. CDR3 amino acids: CASSSWQGLSGANVLTF. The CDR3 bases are TGTGCCAGCAGTTCCTGGCAGGGACTCTCTGGGGCCAACGTCCTGACTTTC.

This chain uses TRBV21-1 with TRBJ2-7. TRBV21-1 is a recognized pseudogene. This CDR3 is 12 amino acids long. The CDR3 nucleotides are TGTGCCAGCGCCCAAGGCCGCCACGAGCAGTACTTC. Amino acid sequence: CASAQGRHEQYF.

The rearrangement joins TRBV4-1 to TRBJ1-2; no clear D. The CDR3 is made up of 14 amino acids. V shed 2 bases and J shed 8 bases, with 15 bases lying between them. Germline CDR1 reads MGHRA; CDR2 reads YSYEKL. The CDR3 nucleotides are TGCGCCAGCAGCCAACCCAGTGTGTCCGGGGGCTACACCTTC. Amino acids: CASSQPSVSGGYTF.

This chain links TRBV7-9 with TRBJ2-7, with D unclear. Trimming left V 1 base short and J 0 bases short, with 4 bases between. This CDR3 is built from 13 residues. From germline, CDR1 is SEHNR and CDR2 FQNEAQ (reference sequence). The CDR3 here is CASSLDLSYEQYF. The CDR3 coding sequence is TGTGCCAGCAGCTTAGACCTCTCCTACGAGCAGTACTTC.

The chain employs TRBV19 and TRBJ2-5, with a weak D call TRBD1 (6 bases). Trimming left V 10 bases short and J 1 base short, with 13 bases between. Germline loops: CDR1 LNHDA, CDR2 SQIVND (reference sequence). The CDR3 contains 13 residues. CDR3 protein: CATVDRPQETQYF. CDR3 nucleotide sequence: TGTGCCACCGTTGACAGGCCCCAAGAGACCCAGTACTTC.

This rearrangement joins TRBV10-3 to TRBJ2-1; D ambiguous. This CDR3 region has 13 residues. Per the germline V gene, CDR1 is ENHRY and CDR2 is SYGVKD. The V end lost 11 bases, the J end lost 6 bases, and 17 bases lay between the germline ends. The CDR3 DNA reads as TGTGCCGTCCGGGCCGTCCTGGGCAATGAGCAGTTCTTC. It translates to CAVRAVLGNEQFF.

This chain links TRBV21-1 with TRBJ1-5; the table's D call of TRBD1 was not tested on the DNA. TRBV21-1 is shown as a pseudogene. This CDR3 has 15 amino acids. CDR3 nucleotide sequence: TGTGCCAGCAGCACCCGGGACAGGGTTGTTCAGCCCCAGCATTTT. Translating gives CASSTRDRVVQPQHF.

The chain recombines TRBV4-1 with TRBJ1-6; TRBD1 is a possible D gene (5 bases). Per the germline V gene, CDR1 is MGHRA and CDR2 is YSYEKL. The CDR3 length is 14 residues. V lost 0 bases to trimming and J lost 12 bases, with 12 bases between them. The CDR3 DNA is TGCGCCAGCAGCCAAGAGGGGGGGTACGGACCCCTCCACTTT. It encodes CASSQEGGYGPLHF.

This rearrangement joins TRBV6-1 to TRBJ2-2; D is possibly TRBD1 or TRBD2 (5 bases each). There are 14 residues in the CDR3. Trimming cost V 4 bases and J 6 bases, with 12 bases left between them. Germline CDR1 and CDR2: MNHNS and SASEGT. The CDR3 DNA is TGTGCCAGCAGTGTACTCAGGGACGCCGGGGAGCTGTTTTTT. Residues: CASSVLRDAGELFF.

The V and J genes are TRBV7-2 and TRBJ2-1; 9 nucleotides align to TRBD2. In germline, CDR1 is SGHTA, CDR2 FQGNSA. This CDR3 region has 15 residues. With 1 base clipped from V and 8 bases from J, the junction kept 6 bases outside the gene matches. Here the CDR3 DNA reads TGTGCCAGCAGCTTAGGTAGCGGGAGTTTCGATGAGCAGTTCTTC. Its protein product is CASSLGSGSFDEQFF.

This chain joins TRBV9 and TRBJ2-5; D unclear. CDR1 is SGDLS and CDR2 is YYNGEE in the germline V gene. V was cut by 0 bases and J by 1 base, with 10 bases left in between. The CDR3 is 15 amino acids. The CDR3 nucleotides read TGTGCCAGCAGCGTAGAAGCGCGCCGCCAAGAGACCCAGTACTTC. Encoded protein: CASSVEARRQETQYF. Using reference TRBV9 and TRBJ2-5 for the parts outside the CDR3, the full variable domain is DSGVTQTPKHLITATGQRVTLRCSPRSGDLSVYWYQQSLDQGLQFLIQYYNGEERAKGNILERFSAQQFPDLHSELNLSSLELGDSALYFCASSVEARRQETQYFGPGTRLLVL.

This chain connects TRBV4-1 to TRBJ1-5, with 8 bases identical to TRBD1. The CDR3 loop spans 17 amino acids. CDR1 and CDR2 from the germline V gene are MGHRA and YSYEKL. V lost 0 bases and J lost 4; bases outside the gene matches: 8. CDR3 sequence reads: CASSQDPGQVGNQPQHF. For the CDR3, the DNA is TGCGCCAGCAGCCAAGACCCGGGACAGGTTGGGAATCAGCCCCAGCATTTT.

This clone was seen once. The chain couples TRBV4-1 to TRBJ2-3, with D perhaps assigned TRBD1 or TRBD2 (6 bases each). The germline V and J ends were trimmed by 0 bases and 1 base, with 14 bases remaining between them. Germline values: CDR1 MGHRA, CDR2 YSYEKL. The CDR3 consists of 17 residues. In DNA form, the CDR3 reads TGCGCCAGCAGCCAAGATTCGGGGGCGCGAGGCACAGATACGCAGTATTTT. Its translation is CASSQDSGARGTDTQYF.

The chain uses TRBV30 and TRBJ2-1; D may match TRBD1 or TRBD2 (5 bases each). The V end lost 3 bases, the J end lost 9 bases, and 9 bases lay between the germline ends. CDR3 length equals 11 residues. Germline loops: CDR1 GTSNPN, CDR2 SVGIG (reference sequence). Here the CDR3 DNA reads TGTGCCTGGAGGATGAGGGGTGAGCAGTTCTTC. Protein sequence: CAWRMRGEQFF.

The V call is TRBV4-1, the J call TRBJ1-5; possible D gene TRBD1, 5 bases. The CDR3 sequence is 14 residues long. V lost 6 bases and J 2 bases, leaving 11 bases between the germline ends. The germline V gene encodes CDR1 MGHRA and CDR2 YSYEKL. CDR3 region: CASRMVGGNQPQHF. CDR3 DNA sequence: TGCGCCAGCAGGATGGTGGGGGGCAATCAGCCCCAGCATTTT.

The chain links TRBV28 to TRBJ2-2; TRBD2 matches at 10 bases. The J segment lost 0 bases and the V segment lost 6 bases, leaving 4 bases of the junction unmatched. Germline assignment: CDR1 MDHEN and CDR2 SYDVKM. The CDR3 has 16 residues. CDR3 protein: CASRPGLAANTGELFF. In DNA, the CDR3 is TGTGCCAGCAGGCCTGGACTAGCGGCGAACACCGGGGAGCTGTTTTTT.

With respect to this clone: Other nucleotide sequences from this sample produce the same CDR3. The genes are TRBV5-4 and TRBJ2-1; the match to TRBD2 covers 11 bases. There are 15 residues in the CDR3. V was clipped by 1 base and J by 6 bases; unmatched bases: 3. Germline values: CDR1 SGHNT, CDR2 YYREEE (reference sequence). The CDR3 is CASSLTSGSFNEQFF. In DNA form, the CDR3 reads TGTGCCAGCAGCTTGACTAGCGGGAGTTTCAATGAGCAGTTCTTC.

For the CDR3, the DNA is TGTGCCAGCAGCTTACTCTTGGCAGGGGGAAACACTGAAGCTTTCTTT. Its protein product is CASSLLLAGGNTEAFF. The V call is TRBV7-9, the J call TRBJ1-1, with 7 bases lining up with TRBD1. This CDR3 has 16 amino acids. V lost 2 bases and J lost 2; bases outside the gene matches: 8. Per germline, CDR1 SEHNR and CDR2 FQNEAQ (reference sequence).

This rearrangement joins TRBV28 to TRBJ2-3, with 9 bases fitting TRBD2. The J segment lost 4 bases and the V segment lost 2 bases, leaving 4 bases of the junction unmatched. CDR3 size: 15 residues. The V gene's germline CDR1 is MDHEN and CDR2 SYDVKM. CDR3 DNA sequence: TGTGCCAGCAGTTTAGGGACTAGCCGTTCAGATACGCAGTATTTT. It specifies CASSLGTSRSDTQYF.

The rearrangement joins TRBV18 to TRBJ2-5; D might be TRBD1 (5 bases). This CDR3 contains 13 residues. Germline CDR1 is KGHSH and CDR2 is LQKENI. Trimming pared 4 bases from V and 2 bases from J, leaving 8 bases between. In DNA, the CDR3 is TGTGCCAGCTCACGACAGAATCAAGAGACCCAGTACTTC. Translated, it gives CASSRQNQETQYF.

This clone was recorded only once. CDR3 residues: CASSTALGDTQYF. CDR3 sequence (DNA): TGCGCCAGCAGCACCGCACTCGGAGATACGCAGTATTTT. The chain is built from TRBV5-1 and TRBJ2-3; D is uncertain. V was trimmed by 4 bases and J by 5 bases, leaving 11 bases between them. The germline V gene has CDR1 SGHRS and CDR2 YFSETQ. The CDR3 consists of 13 residues.

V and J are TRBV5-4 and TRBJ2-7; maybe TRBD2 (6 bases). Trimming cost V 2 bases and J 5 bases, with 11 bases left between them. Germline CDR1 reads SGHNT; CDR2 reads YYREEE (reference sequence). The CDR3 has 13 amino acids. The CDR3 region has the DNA TGTGCCAGCAGCTTTCCTCAGCGGGACGAGCAGTACTTC. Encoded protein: CASSFPQRDEQYF.

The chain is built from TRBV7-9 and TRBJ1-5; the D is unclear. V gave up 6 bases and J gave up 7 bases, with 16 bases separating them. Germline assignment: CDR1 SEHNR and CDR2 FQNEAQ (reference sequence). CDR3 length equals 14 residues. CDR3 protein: CASSPPWESQPQHF. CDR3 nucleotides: TGTGCCAGCAGTCCACCCTGGGAGTCGCAGCCCCAGCATTTT.

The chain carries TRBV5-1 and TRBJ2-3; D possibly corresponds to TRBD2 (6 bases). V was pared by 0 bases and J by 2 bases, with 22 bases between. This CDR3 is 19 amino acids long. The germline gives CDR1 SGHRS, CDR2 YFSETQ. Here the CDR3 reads CASSLEPSLAGSHTDTQYF. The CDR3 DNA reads TGCGCCAGCAGCTTGGAGCCCTCACTAGCCGGGTCGCACACAGATACGCAGTATTTT.

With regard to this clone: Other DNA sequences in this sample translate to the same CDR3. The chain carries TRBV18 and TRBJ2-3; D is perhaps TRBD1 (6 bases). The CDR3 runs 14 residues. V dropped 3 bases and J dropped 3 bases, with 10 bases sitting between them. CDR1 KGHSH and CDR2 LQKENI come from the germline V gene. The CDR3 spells CASSPARGTDTQYF. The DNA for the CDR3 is TGTGCCAGCTCACCGGCCAGGGGAACAGATACGCAGTATTTT.

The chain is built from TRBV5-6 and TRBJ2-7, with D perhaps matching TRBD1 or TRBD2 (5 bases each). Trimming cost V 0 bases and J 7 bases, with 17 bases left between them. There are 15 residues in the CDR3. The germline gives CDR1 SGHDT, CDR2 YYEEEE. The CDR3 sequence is CASSLGPGPSYEQYF. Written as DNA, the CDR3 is TGTGCCAGCAGCTTGGGCCCGGGACCTAGCTATGAGCAGTACTTC.